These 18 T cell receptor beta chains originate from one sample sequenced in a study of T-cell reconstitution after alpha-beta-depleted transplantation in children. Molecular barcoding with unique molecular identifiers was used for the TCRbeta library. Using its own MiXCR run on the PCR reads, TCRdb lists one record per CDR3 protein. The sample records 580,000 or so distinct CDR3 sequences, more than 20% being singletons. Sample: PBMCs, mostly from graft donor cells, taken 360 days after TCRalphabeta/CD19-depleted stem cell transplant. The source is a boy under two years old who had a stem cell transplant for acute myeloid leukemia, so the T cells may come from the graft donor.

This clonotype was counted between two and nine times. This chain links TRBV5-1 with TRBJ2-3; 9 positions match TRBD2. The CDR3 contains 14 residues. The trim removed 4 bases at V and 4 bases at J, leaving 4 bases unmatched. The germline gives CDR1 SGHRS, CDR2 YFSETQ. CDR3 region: CASSRGLASDTQYF. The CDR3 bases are TGCGCCAGCAGCCGGGGACTAGCTTCAGATACGCAGTATTTT.

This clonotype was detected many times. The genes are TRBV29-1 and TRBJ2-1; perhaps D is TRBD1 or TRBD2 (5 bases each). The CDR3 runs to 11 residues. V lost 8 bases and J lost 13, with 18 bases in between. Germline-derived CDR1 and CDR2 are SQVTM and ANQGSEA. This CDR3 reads CSHTRGPQQFF. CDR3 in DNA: TGCAGCCATACCCGGGGACCTCAACAGTTCTTC.

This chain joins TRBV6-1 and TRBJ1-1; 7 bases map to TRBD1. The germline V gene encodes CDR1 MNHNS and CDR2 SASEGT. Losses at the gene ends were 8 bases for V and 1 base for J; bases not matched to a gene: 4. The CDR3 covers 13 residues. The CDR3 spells CASHRGRNTEAFF. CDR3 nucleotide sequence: TGTGCCAGCCACAGGGGTCGGAACACTGAAGCTTTCTTT.

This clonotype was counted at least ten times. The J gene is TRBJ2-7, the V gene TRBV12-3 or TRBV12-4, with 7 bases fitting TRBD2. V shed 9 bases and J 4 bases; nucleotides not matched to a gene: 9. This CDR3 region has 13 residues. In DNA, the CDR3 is TGTGCCAGTCAACGGGGGGTGGTGTACGAGCAGTACTTC. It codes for CASQRGVVYEQYF.

Written as DNA, the CDR3 is TGCGCCAGCAGGCCGACTAGCGGGGAAATAGGCGAGCAGTTCTTC. Protein sequence: CASRPTSGEIGEQFF. The genes are TRBV5-1 and TRBJ2-1; 11 bases are a match to TRBD2. Losses at the gene ends were 5 bases for V and 10 bases for J; bases not matched to a gene: 11. The CDR3 spans 15 residues. Germline lookup yields CDR1 SGHRS and CDR2 YFSETQ.

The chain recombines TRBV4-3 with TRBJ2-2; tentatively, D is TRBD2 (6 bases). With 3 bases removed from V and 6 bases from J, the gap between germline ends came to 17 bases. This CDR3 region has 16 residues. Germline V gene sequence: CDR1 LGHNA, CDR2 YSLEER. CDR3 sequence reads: CASSHADGGMAGELFF. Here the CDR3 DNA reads TGCGCCAGCAGCCACGCAGACGGGGGAATGGCCGGGGAGCTGTTTTTT.

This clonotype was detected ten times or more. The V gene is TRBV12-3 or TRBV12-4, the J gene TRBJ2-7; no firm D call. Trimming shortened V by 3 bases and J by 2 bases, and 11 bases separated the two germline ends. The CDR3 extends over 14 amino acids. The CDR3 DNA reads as TGTGCCAGCAGTTTCGGTGAAAACCCCTACGAGCAGTACGTC. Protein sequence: CASSFGENPYEQYV.

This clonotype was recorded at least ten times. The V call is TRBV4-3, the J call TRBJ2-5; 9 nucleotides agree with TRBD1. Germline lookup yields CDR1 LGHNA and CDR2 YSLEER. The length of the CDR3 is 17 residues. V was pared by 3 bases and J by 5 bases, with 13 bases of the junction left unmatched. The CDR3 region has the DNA TGCGCCAGCAGCCAGGACGTGACCGGGACAGGGAGGGAGACCCAGTACTTC. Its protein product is CASSQDVTGTGRETQYF.

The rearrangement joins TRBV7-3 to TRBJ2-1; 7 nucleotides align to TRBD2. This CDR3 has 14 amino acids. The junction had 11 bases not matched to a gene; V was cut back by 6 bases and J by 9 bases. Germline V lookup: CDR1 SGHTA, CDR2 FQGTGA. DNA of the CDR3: TGTGCCAGCAGGTCCCGCGGACTAGAGGGTGAGCAGTTCTTC. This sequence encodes CASRSRGLEGEQFF.

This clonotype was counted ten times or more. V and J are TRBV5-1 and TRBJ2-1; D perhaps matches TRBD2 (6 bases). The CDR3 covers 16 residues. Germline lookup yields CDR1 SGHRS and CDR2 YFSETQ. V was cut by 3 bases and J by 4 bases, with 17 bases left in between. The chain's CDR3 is CASSSGDSFLYNEQFF. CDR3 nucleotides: TGCGCCAGCAGCTCCGGGGACTCCTTCTTGTACAATGAGCAGTTCTTC.

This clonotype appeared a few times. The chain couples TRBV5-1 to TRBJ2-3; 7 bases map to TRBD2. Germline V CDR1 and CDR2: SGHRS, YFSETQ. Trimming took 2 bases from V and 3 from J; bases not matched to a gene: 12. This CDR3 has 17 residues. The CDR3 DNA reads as TGCGCCAGCAGCTTTAATCAGCGAGCGGGGTATACAGATACGCAGTATTTT. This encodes CASSFNQRAGYTDTQYF.

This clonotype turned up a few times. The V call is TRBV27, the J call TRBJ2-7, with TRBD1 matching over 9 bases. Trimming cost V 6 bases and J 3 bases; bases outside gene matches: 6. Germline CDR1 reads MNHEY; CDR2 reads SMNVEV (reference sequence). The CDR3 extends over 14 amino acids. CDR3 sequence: CASSPTGGLYEQYV. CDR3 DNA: TGTGCCAGCAGCCCTACAGGGGGCCTCTACGAGCAGTACGTC.

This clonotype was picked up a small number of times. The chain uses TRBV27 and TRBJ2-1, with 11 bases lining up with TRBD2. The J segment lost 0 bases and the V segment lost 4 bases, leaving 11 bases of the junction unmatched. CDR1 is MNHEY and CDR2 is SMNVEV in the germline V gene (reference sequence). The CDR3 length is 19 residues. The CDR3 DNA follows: TGTGCCAGCAGTTGGCTAGGGACTAGCGGAAAGAGCTCCTACAATGAGCAGTTCTTC. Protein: CASSWLGTSGKSSYNEQFF.

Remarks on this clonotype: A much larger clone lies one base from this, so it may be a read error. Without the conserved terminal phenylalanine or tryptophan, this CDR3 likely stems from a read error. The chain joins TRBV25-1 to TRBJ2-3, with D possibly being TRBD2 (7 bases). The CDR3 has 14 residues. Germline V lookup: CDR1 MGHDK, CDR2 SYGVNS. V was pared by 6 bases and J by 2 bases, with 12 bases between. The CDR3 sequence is CASRFGGHTDTQYL. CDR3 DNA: TGTGCCAGCAGGTTCGGGGGGCACACAGATACGCAGTATCTT.

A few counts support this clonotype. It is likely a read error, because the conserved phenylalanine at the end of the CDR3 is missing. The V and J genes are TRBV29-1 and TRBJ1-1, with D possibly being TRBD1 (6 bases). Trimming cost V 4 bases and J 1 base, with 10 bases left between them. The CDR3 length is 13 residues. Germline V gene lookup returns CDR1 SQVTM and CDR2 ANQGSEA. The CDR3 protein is CSVARGRNTEAFS. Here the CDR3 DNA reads TGCAGCGTTGCACGGGGGCGGAACACTGAAGCTTTCTCT.

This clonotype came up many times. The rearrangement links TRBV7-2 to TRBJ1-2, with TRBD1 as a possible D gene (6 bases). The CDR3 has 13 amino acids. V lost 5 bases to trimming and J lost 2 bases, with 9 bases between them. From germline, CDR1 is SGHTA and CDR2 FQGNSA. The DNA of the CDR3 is TGTGCCAGCAGCAAAGGACAGAACTATGGCTACACCTTC. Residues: CASSKGQNYGYTF.

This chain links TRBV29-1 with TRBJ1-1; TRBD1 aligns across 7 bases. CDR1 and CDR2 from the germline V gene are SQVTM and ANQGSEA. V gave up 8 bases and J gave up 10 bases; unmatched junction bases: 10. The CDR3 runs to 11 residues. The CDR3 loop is CSFGEGGAAFF. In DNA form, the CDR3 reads TGCAGCTTCGGGGAAGGGGGCGCAGCTTTCTTT.

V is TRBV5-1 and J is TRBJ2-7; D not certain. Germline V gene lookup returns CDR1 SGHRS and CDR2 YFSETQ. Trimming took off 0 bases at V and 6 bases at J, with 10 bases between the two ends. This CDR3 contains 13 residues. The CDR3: CASSLGDGAEQYV. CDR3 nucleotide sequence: TGCGCCAGCAGCTTGGGGGATGGAGCCGAGCAGTACGTC.